The rows below give T cell receptor beta chains drawn from one sample of a study of blood T cell repertoires in COVID-19. Data came from immunoSEQ multiplex PCR; TCRdb stores just in-frame clones and leaves some out. The data hold some 150,000 clones, with roughly 85% observed a single time. The sequenced sample consisted of PBMCs or T cells enriched from blood (not recorded which). The receptors shown here come from a woman between 45 and 60 years old who had recovered from COVID-19. CDR3s leave out the opening cysteine and the closing phenylalanine or tryptophan.

>TRBV2|TRBJ2-1
ASSLDRGGRNEQF
>TRBV7-9|TRBJ2-5
ASSLVLAGLETQY
>TRBV29-1|TRBJ1-2
SVERTGQPHGYT
>TRBV5-1|TRBJ2-1
ASSLEGGRPNYNEQF
>TRBV7-9|TRBJ2-3
ASSTRLSGSVESHDTQY
>TRBV27|TRBJ2-3
ASSSTGPGTQY
>TRBV6-5|TRBJ1-2
ASSYGDNGSGYT
>TRBV6-2/TRBV6-3|TRBJ2-1
ASSASGSYNEQF
>TRBV4-3|TRBJ1-2
ASSQRPQRNGYT
>TRBV19|TRBJ1-1
ASSILGRPEAF
>TRBV4-1|TRBJ1-5
ASSQDRGQPQH
>TRBV29-1|TRBJ1-2
SVEDLGGIGNT
>TRBV18|TRBJ1-2
ASSLRAGGYGYT
>TRBV5-8|TRBJ1-2
ASSGPGQGLNYGYT
>TRBV28|TRBJ1-1
ASSSYDRGWDTEAF
>TRBV28|TRBJ1-5
ASSDRVQPQH
>TRBV13|TRBJ1-2
ASSLDLYGYT
>TRBV25-1|TRBJ1-3
ASGQGTGNTIY
>TRBV5-1|TRBJ1-5
ASSEGGSNQPQH
>TRBV14|TRBJ1-1
ASSHHDRGGTEAF
>TRBV2|TRBJ2-3
ASRAEGARTDTQY
>TRBV28|TRBJ1-1
ASKRVGVAEAF
>TRBV3-1/TRBV3-2|TRBJ1-4
ASSRTGQVSEKLF
>TRBV7-2|TRBJ1-4
ASSFEGAINEKLF
>TRBV5-8|TRBJ1-1
ASSGPGQVQSNTEAF
>TRBV24-1|TRBJ2-3
ATSDLRGGTDTQY
>TRBV4-1|TRBJ1-4
ASSQDQQGGSEKLF
>TRBV5-1|TRBJ2-2
ASSPRRDRDTGELF
>TRBV4-3|TRBJ1-3
ASSQEGGSGNTIY
>TRBV3-1/TRBV3-2|TRBJ1-5
ASSVGQGLNQPQH
>TRBV7-2|TRBJ1-2
ASTDRGRFNGYT
>TRBV4-1|TRBJ1-6
ASSPTGTGAYNSPLH
>TRBV7-2|TRBJ2-3
ASSLITDHTQY
>TRBV18|TRBJ2-3
ASSPTGTGLADTQY
>TRBV9|TRBJ1-6
ASSPRLEGWDSPLH
>TRBV30|TRBJ1-5
ARGTFNQPQH
>TRBV2|TRBJ2-4
ASRARQGFESKNIQY
>TRBV4-3|TRBJ2-1
ASSQVIGRPSYNEQF
>TRBV18|TRBJ2-2
ASSPFPDTGELF
>TRBV7-9|TRBJ2-1
ASSLTSGDRVEQF
>TRBV6-5|TRBJ1-2
ASSYRPGAAYGYT